The 25 T cell receptor beta chains below were found in one sample sequenced in a study of blood T cells in healthy people across ages (dated by TCRdb to about 2015). The library was built by means of 5' RACE. Sequencing instrument: Illumina HiSeq 2500. The second PCR ran for about 7 to 11 cycles and used a J-beta primer mix along with a sample-barcoded 5' primer. TCRdb cleaned the public reads at Q25 with fastp, built clones with MiXCR and kept in-frame beta chains. Records with the same CDR3 protein are collapsed into one entry carrying the most frequent genes and DNA. The sample table records 650,000 to 1,000,000 distinct CDR3 sequences; around 34% of these occur just once. In total, the top ten clones hold approximately 12% of the sample. The sample comprised blood. The receptors were gathered from a man between 18 and 29 years old in good health.

This chain joins TRBV4-3 and TRBJ2-7; a weak D match, TRBD1 (6 bases). V lost 0 bases and J 2 bases, leaving 11 bases between the germline ends. This CDR3 has 15 residues. Germline values: CDR1 LGHNA, CDR2 YSLEER. The CDR3 coding sequence is TGCGCCAGCAGCCAAGATGTGGGGGCCCCCTACGAGCAGTACTTC. It translates to CASSQDVGAPYEQYF.

The rearrangement uses TRBV7-9 and TRBJ2-3, with 8 nucleotides matching TRBD1. CDR3 length equals 16 residues. Germline assignment: CDR1 SEHNR and CDR2 FQNEAQ (reference sequence). V lost 5 bases and J lost 4; bases outside the gene matches: 11. Here the CDR3 reads CASSTRTGRTPDTQYF. CDR3 nucleotides: TGTGCCAGCAGCACCAGGACAGGGCGAACCCCAGATACGCAGTATTTT.

The chain combines TRBV6-6 with TRBJ1-1; no clear D. Germline CDR1 MNHNY, CDR2 SVGAGI (reference sequence). Deletions cut 6 bases from V and 7 bases from J, with 12 bases between. CDR3 length: 12 residues. The chain's CDR3 is CASSPPGIEAFF. CDR3 in DNA: TGTGCCAGCAGCCCACCCGGGATTGAAGCTTTCTTT.

The V call is TRBV21-1, the J call TRBJ1-2; the D call TRBD1 from the table was never checked on the DNA. TRBV21-1 is given as a pseudogene. This CDR3 contains 17 residues. CDR3 in amino acids: CASSKDRGTRDTYGYTF. Written as DNA, the CDR3 is TGTGCCAGCAGCAAAGACAGGGGAACCCGGGACACCTATGGCTACACCTTC.

The chain employs TRBV19 and TRBJ1-6, with 7 nucleotides matching TRBD1. The CDR3 loop spans 12 amino acids. J gave up 7 bases and V 11 bases, and 5 bases lay outside the gene matches. The germline V gene encodes CDR1 LNHDA and CDR2 SQIVND (reference sequence). The CDR3 loop is CAAGTANSPLHF. Written as DNA, the CDR3 is TGTGCCGCCGGGACAGCCAATTCACCCCTCCACTTT. The full variable domain, in which reference TRBV19 and TRBJ1-6 provide the parts outside the CDR3, is DGGITQSPKYLFRKEGQNVTLSCEQNLNHDAMYWYRQDPGQGLRLIYYSQIVNDFQKGDIAEGYSVSREKKESFPLTVTSAQKNPTAFYLCAAGTANSPLHFGNGTRLTVT.

This chain links TRBV19 with TRBJ2-5; 7 bases are shared with TRBD1. Looked up from germline, CDR1 is LNHDA and CDR2 is SQIVND (reference sequence). The CDR3 runs 13 residues. The V segment lost 3 bases and the J segment 5 bases; nucleotides outside the gene matches: 3. CDR3 protein: CASSIRQGETQYF. The CDR3, as DNA: TGTGCCAGTAGTATCCGACAGGGTGAGACCCAGTACTTC.

This chain links TRBV11-2 with TRBJ2-7; 12 bases are a match to TRBD2. The germline V gene encodes CDR1 SGHAT and CDR2 FQNNGV. This CDR3 has 17 residues. Trimming removed 0 bases from V and 3 bases from J; junction bases left unmatched: 6. CDR3 bases: TGTGCCAGCAGCTTAGAACCTAGCGGGGGGGCAAGCTACGAGCAGTACTTC. Amino acids: CASSLEPSGGASYEQYF. The whole variable domain, remainder taken from reference TRBV11-2 and TRBJ2-7, is EAGVAQSPRYKIIEKRQSVAFWCNPISGHATLYWYQQILGQGPKLLIQFQNNGVVDDSQLPKDRFSAERLKGVDSTLKIQPAKLEDSAVYLCASSLEPSGGASYEQYFGPGTRLTVT.

This chain joins TRBV6-5 and TRBJ2-7; possibly TRBD2 for D (5 bases). V was trimmed by 7 bases and J by 7 bases, leaving 20 bases between them. Germline lookup yields CDR1 MNHEY and CDR2 SVGAGI. The CDR3 has 14 amino acids. CDR3 region: CASTISGTNNEQYF. DNA of the CDR3: TGTGCCAGCACCATAAGCGGAACGAACAATGAGCAGTACTTC.

A few counts support this clonotype. The chain couples TRBV6-5 to TRBJ1-1; the match to TRBD1 covers 7 bases. The CDR3 is 14 amino acids. The ends lost 6 bases at V and 10 bases at J; junction bases unmatched: 14. The V gene's germline CDR1 is MNHEY and CDR2 SVGAGI. CDR3 bases: TGTGCCAGCAGACTACAGACAGGGACCCGTCTAGCTTTCTTT. This gives the protein CASRLQTGTRLAFF.

The DNA of the CDR3 is TGTGCCAGCAGCCGGACAGCACAAGCTAACTATGGCTACACCTTC. It codes for CASSRTAQANYGYTF. The chain has TRBV5-4 and TRBJ1-2, with a weak D call TRBD1 (6 bases). Germline V lookup: CDR1 SGHNT, CDR2 YYREEE (reference sequence). The CDR3 is 15 residues long. V was cut by 4 bases and J by 0 bases, with 13 bases left in between.

The chain recombines TRBV7-9 with TRBJ1-6; D unresolved. CDR1 is SEHNR and CDR2 is FQNEAQ in the germline V gene (reference sequence). This CDR3 has 14 amino acids. Trimming shortened V by 1 base and J by 10 bases, and 11 bases separated the two germline ends. As DNA, the CDR3 is TGTGCCAGCAGCTTAGACCAAGGGCGATCACCCCTCCACTTT. This codes for CASSLDQGRSPLHF.

CDR3 DNA: TGTGCCAGCAGTCTACTCTCCGGGACGGCGAATGAAAAACTGTTTTTT. Protein product: CASSLLSGTANEKLFF. The gene calls are TRBV7-8 and TRBJ1-4; possibly TRBD1 for D (5 bases). V lost 6 bases and J lost 5, with 19 bases in between. The CDR3 has 16 residues. CDR1 is SGHVS, CDR2 FQNEAQ, per germline.

The chain combines TRBV13 with TRBJ2-5; the D is unclear. V lost 5 bases and J 11 bases, leaving 12 bases between the germline ends. CDR1 and CDR2 (germline): PRHDT, FYEKMQ (reference sequence). This CDR3 comprises 11 residues. This chain's CDR3 is CASSPRLEQYF. The CDR3, as DNA: TGTGCCAGCAGCCCCCGTTTGGAGCAGTACTTC.

This clonotype was seen more than once but under ten times. The V and J genes are TRBV4-1 and TRBJ1-4, with D unclear. CDR1 is MGHRA and CDR2 is YSYEKL in the germline V gene. V shed 4 bases and J shed 0 bases, with 15 bases lying between them. The CDR3 consists of 17 residues. CDR3 sequence: CASSPGRRVATNEKLFF. The CDR3 DNA reads as TGCGCCAGCAGCCCCGGACGGCGAGTTGCAACTAATGAAAAACTGTTTTTT.

This clonotype was detected only a few times. The chain employs TRBV4-2 and TRBJ1-1; no definite D call. V shed 3 bases and J shed 6 bases, with 20 bases lying between them. This CDR3 has 16 amino acids. Germline loops: CDR1 LGHNA, CDR2 YNFKEQ. CDR3 sequence: CASSHLGRESAPEAFF. CDR3 nucleotide sequence: TGTGCCAGCAGCCATCTAGGGAGGGAGTCGGCCCCTGAAGCTTTCTTT.

This clonotype was seen repeatedly, ten times or more. The chain has TRBV5-1 and TRBJ2-3; D gene unclear. The CDR3 is 14 residues long. Trimming took off 3 bases at V and 3 bases at J, with 11 bases between the two ends. CDR1 SGHRS and CDR2 YFSETQ come from the germline V gene. This CDR3 reads CASSSQRLTDTQYF. The CDR3 region has the DNA TGCGCCAGCAGCTCGCAGAGACTTACAGATACGCAGTATTTT.

Concerning this clonotype: A read error is possible here, since a much larger clone lies one base away. J is TRBJ2-3 and V is TRBV12-3 or TRBV12-4; 7 bases are shared with TRBD1. The junction had 14 bases not matched to a gene; V was cut back by 4 bases and J by 4 bases. This CDR3 has 17 residues. CDR3 nucleotide sequence: TGTGCCAGCAGTTCCCTCGGGGCAGGGGGTAGGGCAGATACGCAGTATTTT. Translated: CASSSLGAGGRADTQYF.

This chain links TRBV7-8 with TRBJ2-7, with D perhaps being TRBD1 or TRBD2 (5 bases each). CDR1 is SGHVS, CDR2 FQNEAQ, per germline. V lost 10 bases and J lost 1, with 20 bases in between. This CDR3 has 15 residues. CDR3 sequence: CATTVGRGESYEQYF. CDR3 nucleotide sequence: TGTGCCACTACGGTAGGGAGAGGGGAATCCTACGAGCAGTACTTC.

Only one count was recorded for this clonotype. One end of the junction is discordant with germline, which a read error may explain. J is TRBJ2-3 and V is TRBV12-3 or TRBV12-4; D possibly matches TRBD1 or TRBD2 (5 bases each). The CDR3 is 17 amino acids. CDR3 bases: TGTGCCAGCAGTTTAGTCAGGGAGTTCGGCAGCACAGCTACGCAGTATTTT. Translation: CASSLVREFGSTATQYF.

This clonotype has just a few counts. The rearrangement joins TRBV10-3 to TRBJ2-1; 11 nucleotides align to TRBD2. TRBJ2-7 matches the DNA end more closely, so the J call is doubtful. The germline gives CDR1 ENHRY, CDR2 SYGVKD. The CDR3 spans 16 residues. The CDR3 region is CAISDPSGGFYNEQYF. CDR3 nucleotide sequence: TGTGCCATCAGTGACCCTAGCGGGGGGTTCTACAATGAGCAGTACTTC.

The chain joins TRBV20-1 to TRBJ1-2; no clear D gene. This CDR3 comprises 12 residues. The germline V gene encodes CDR1 DFQATT and CDR2 SNEGSKA (reference sequence). In nucleotides, the CDR3 is TGCCGCCTGGGGAGGGAACCTGATGGCTACACCTTC. Amino acids: CRLGREPDGYTF.

This clonotype was found many times. The chain combines TRBV12-3 or TRBV12-4 with TRBJ2-3; 7 nucleotides align to TRBD2. The J segment lost 8 bases and the V segment lost 1 base, leaving 3 bases of the junction unmatched. The CDR3 sequence is 13 residues long. The CDR3 here is CASSLGWGGTQYF. The CDR3 nucleotides are TGTGCCAGCAGTTTAGGATGGGGGGGTACGCAGTATTTT.

The table lists this clonotype with a few counts. The chain is built from TRBV4-2 and TRBJ1-5, with a possible D match to TRBD1 (5 bases). The ends were cut back, 0 bases at V and 3 bases at J, with 12 bases in the middle. The CDR3 covers 16 residues. Looked up from germline, CDR1 is LGHNA and CDR2 is YNFKEQ. For the CDR3, the DNA is TGTGCCAGCAGCCAAGAAGTTGGAGGGGACAATCAGCCCCAGCATTTT. Residues: CASSQEVGGDNQPQHF.

Comments on this clonotype: A clone one base away is much larger, so this may be a read error. This chain connects TRBV20-1 to TRBJ2-3, with D tentatively TRBD2 (5 bases). Deletions cut 0 bases from V and 3 bases from J, with 16 bases between. Germline CDR1 is DFQATT and CDR2 is SNEGSKA (reference sequence). CDR3 length: 16 amino acids. The CDR3 coding sequence is TGCAGTGCTAGAGATCCCCGAGCGAGGGAAACAGATACGCAGTATTTT. This encodes CSARDPRARETDTQYF.

In its sample, this clonotype was seen a few times. This chain links TRBV12-3 or TRBV12-4 with TRBJ1-2; D gene uncertain. The CDR3 has 18 amino acids. V was clipped by 1 base and J by 1 base, with 19 bases between them. The CDR3 nucleotides are TGTGCCAGCAGTTTAGATAGCGGAGGGCCCCGGTATAACTATGGCTACACCTTC. Translating gives CASSLDSGGPRYNYGYTF.